These 9 T cell receptor beta chains originate from one sample sequenced in a study of T cell responses to AZD1222 COVID-19 vaccine. Generated by immunoSEQ multiplex PCR, the TCRdb table keeps only in-frame clones and is missing some. Of roughly 150,000 clones in the sample, roughly 84% were seen once. Sequenced here: peripheral blood, sampled on day 0 of AZD1222 vaccination. The receptors derive from an adult in good health.

Only one count was recorded for this clone. The chain carries TRBV9 and TRBJ2-3, with TRBD1 identical over 8 bases. Germline-derived CDR1 and CDR2 are SGDLS and YYNGEE. V gave up 3 bases and J gave up 0 bases; unmatched junction bases: 3. There are 15 residues in the CDR3. CDR3 DNA: TGTGCCAGCAGCGCCCGGACAGGGAGCACAGATACGCAGTATTTT. Protein: CASSARTGSTDTQYF.

The chain carries TRBV14 and TRBJ2-1; 8 nucleotides align to TRBD2. The V gene end was trimmed by 0 bases and the J gene end by 7 bases; junction bases not matched to a gene: 14. This CDR3 is 18 amino acids long. Germline CDR1 reads SGHDN; CDR2 reads FVKESK. The CDR3 DNA reads as TGTGCCAGCAGCCAAGATAAGTCGGGGACTAGGGCTCGGAATGAGCAGTTCTTC. Translation gives CASSQDKSGTRARNEQFF.

This chain joins TRBV27 and TRBJ1-2; D gene ambiguous. Germline values: CDR1 MNHEY, CDR2 SMNVEV (reference sequence). The CDR3 is 13 amino acids. The V gene lost 3 bases and the J gene lost 2 bases, with 7 bases spanning the gap. The CDR3 DNA reads as TGTGCCAGCAGTTTGTATTCCAACTATGGCTACACCTTC. Translating it yields CASSLYSNYGYTF.

The chain combines TRBV28 with TRBJ1-2; D gene ambiguous. Looked up from germline, CDR1 is MDHEN and CDR2 is SYDVKM. V lost 2 bases and J 4 bases, leaving 11 bases between the germline ends. This CDR3 spans 14 amino acids. CDR3 coding DNA: TGTGCCAGCAGTTTACCGTTCAACCCCTATGGCTACACCTTC. It specifies CASSLPFNPYGYTF.

The chain joins TRBV6-5 to TRBJ2-7; D possibly uses TRBD1 or TRBD2 (5 bases each). The CDR3 is 15 amino acids. V was trimmed by 10 bases and J by 3 bases, leaving 22 bases between them. The V gene's germline CDR1 is MNHEY and CDR2 SVGAGI. This CDR3 reads CATSRPPPGSYEQYF. The CDR3 DNA reads TGTGCCACCTCCCGGCCTCCTCCAGGGAGCTACGAGCAGTACTTC.

The chain has TRBV5-4 and TRBJ2-3; possibly TRBD2 for D (5 bases). Germline values: CDR1 SGHNT, CDR2 YYREEE (reference sequence). The CDR3 is made up of 13 amino acids. V lost 0 bases and J lost 4, with 6 bases in between. The CDR3 nucleotides read TGTGCCAGCAGCTTGGCCGGGGCAGATACGCAGTATTTT. This codes for CASSLAGADTQYF.

This sequence joins TRBV5-1 and TRBJ1-1; D is possibly TRBD1 (5 bases). The CDR3 has 14 amino acids. V shed 0 bases and J shed 4 bases, with 10 bases lying between them. Germline values: CDR1 SGHRS, CDR2 YFSETQ. The CDR3 sequence: CASSLGGVGTEAFF. In DNA, the CDR3 is TGCGCCAGCAGCTTGGGAGGGGTCGGCACTGAAGCTTTCTTT.

The count of this clone is one. The CDR3 nucleotides are TGTGCCAGCTCACCTGCACAGGGGGCGTCGGATACGCAGTATTTT. It encodes CASSPAQGASDTQYF. V is TRBV18 and J is TRBJ2-3; 9 bases align to TRBD1. CDR1 and CDR2 from the germline V gene are KGHSH and LQKENI. V shed 3 bases, J shed 6 bases, and the junction held 7 bases outside the gene matches. The CDR3 loop spans 15 amino acids.

J is TRBJ1-1 and V is TRBV1; the tabulated D call, TRBD1, remains unverified against the DNA. TRBV1 is shown as a pseudogene. The CDR3 extends over 16 amino acids. CDR3 loop: CTSSPRTETMNTEAFF. The CDR3 bases are TGCACCAGCAGCCCACGGACAGAGACAATGAACACTGAAGCTTTCTTT.